This T cell receptor (beta chain) came from a study of T cell responses to AZD1222 COVID-19 vaccine. Findings and caveats of the study: Donors, mostly white British, included more females; clonal diversity was possibly underestimated. Spike as a whole was targeted by vaccine-associated CD4 TCRs, dominant at 160-218 and 743-854.

This clone has just a few counts. No antigen is known for it. The V and J ends lost 5 bases and 0 bases respectively, with 17 bases between them. Germline CDR1 and CDR2: MNHEY and SMNVEV (reference sequence). The CDR3 has 16 residues. The assay was immunoSEQ multiplex PCR, and TCRdb's table has in-frame clones only and misses some. This repertoire shows approximately 130,000 clones, roughly 85% found once; its top ten account for approximately 8%. Sample: peripheral blood, taken 28 days after the second dose of the MenACWY control vaccine. V usage is TRBV27 and J usage is TRBJ2-7; D uncertain. This TCR came from an adult who received the MenACWY meningococcal vaccine as a control. CDR3 sequence: CASSPRHAPPSYEQYF. Here the CDR3 DNA reads TGTGCCAGCAGTCCAAGACACGCACCGCCCTCCTACGAGCAGTACTTC.